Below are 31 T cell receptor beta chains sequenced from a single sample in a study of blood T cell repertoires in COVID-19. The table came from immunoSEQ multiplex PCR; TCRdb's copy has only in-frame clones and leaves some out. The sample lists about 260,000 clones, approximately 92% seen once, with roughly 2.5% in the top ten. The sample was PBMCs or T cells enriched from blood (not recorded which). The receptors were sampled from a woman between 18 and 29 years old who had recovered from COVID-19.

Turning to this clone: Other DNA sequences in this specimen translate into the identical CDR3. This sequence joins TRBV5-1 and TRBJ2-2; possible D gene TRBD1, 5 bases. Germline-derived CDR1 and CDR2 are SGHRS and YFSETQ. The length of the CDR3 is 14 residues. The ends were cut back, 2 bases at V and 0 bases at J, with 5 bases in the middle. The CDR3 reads CASSLGANTGELFF. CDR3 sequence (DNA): TGCGCCAGCAGCTTAGGGGCGAACACCGGGGAGCTGTTTTTT.

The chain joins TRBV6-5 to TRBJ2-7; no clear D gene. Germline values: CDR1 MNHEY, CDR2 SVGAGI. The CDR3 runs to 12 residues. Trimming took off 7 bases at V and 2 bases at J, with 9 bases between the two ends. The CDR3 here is CASTGTAYEQYF. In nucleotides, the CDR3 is TGTGCCAGCACCGGAACAGCCTACGAGCAGTACTTC.

The CDR3 bases are TGTGCCAGCAGCTCTCCCGCCGGACGGGGAGAGCAGTTCTTC. Residues: CASSSPAGRGEQFF. The rearrangement joins TRBV5-4 to TRBJ2-1, with D perhaps TRBD2 (5 bases). V shed 3 bases and J shed 10 bases, with 17 bases lying between them. The CDR3 is 14 amino acids. Germline loops: CDR1 SGHNT, CDR2 YYREEE (reference sequence).

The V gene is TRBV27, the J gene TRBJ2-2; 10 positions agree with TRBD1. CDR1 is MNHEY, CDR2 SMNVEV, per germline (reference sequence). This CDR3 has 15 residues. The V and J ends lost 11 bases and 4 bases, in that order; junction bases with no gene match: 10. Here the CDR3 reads CAVSAGQGSTGELFF. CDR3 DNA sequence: TGTGCCGTCTCCGCGGGACAGGGGAGCACCGGGGAGCTGTTTTTT.

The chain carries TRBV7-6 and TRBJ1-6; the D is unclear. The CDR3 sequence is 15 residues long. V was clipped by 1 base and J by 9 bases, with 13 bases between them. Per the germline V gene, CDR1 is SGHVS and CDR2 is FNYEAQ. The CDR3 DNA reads TGTGCCAGCAGCTTAGATGGGTTTGAGCGTTCACCCCTCCACTTT. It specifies CASSLDGFERSPLHF. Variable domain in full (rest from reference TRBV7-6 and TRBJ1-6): GAGVSQSPRYKVTKRGQDVALRCDPISGHVSLYWYRQALGQGPEFLTYFNYEAQQDKSGLPNDRFSAERPEGSISTLTIQRTEQRDSAMYRCASSLDGFERSPLHFGNGTRLTVT.

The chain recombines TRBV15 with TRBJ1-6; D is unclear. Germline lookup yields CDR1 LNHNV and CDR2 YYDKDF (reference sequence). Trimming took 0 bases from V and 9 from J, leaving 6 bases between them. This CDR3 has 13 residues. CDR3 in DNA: TGTGCCACCAGCAGAGACTCAGGTTCACCCCTCCACTTT. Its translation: CATSRDSGSPLHF. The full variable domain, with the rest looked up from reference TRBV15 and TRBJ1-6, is DAMVIQNPRYQVTQFGKPVTLSCSQTLNHNVMYWYQQKSSQAPKLLFHYYDKDFNNEADTPDNFQSRRPNTSFCFLDIRSPGLGDTAMYLCATSRDSGSPLHFGNGTRLTVT.

CDR3 sequence: CASSELAGPYNEQFF. DNA for the CDR3: TGTGCCAGCAGTGAATTGGCAGGGCCCTACAATGAGCAGTTCTTC. The J gene is TRBJ2-1, the V gene TRBV6-1, with D tentatively TRBD1 (5 bases). V lost 2 bases and J 2 bases, leaving 10 bases between the germline ends. Germline V gene sequence: CDR1 MNHNS, CDR2 SASEGT. CDR3 size: 15 residues.

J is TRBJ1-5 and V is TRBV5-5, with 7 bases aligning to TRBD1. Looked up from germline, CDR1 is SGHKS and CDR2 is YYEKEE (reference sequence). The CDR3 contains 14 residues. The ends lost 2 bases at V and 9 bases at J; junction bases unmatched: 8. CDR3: CASSFGQAPRPQHF. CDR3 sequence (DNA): TGTGCCAGCAGCTTCGGACAGGCCCCCAGGCCCCAGCATTTT.

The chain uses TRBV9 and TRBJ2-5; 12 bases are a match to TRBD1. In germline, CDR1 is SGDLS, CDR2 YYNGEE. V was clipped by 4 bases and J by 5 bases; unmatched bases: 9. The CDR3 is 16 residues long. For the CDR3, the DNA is TGTGCCAGCAGCCCGAGAGGGACAGGGGGCTACGAGACCCAGTACTTC. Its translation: CASSPRGTGGYETQYF.

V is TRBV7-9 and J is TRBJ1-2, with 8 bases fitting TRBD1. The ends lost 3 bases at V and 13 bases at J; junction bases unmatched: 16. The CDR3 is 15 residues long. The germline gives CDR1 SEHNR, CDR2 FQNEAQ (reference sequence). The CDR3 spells CASSLTTGWTGRATF. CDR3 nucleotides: TGTGCCAGCAGCTTGACTACCGGATGGACAGGGCGGGCCACCTTC. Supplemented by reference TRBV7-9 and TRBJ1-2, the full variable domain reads DTGVSQNPRHKITKRGQNVTFRCDPISEHNRLYWYRQTLGQGPEFLTYFQNEAQLEKSRLLSDRFSAERPKGSFSTLEIQRTEQGDSAMYLCASSLTTGWTGRATFGSGTRLTVV.

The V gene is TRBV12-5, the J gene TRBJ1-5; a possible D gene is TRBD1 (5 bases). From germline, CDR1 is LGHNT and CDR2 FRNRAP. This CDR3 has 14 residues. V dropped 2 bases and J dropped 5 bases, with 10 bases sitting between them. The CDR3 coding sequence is TGTGCTAGTGGTTTGAAGGGGCATGATCAGCCCCAGCATTTT. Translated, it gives CASGLKGHDQPQHF.

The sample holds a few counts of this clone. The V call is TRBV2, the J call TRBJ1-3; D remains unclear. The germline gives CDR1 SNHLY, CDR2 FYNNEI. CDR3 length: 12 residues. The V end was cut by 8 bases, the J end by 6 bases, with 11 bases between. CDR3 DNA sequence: TGTGCCAGCGGTTTAGTCTCAAACACCATATATTTT. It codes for CASGLVSNTIYF.

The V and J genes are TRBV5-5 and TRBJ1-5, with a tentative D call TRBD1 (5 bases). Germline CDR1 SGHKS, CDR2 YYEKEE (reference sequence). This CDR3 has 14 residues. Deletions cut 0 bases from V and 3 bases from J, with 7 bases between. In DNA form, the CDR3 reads TGTGCCAGCAGCTTGGCCAGGGCCAATCAGCCCCAGCATTTT. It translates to CASSLARANQPQHF. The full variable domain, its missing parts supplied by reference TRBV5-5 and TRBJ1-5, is DAGVTQSPTHLIKTRGQQVTLRCSPISGHKSVSWYQQVLGQGPQFIFQYYEKEERGRGNFPDRFSARQFPNYSSELNVNALLLGDSALYLCASSLARANQPQHFGDGTRLSIL.

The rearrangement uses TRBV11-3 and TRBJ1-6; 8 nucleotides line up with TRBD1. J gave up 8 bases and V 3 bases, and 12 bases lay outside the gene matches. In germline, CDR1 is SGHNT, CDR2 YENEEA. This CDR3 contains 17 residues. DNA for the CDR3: TGTGCCAGCAGCTTTTCAGGGGGCGCAGTAATGGATTCACCCCTCCACTTT. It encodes CASSFSGGAVMDSPLHF.

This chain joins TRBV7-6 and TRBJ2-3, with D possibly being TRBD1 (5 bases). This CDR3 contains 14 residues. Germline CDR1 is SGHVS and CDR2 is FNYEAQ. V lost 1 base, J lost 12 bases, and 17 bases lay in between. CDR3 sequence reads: CASSLEGPDSSQYF. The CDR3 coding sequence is TGTGCCAGCAGCTTAGAGGGGCCCGACTCGTCACAGTATTTT.

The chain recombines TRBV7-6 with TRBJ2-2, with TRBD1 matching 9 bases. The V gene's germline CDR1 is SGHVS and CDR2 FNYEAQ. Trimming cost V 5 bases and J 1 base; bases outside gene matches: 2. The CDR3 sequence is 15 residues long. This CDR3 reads CASSTGGVNTGELFF. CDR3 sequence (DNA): TGTGCCAGCAGCACAGGGGGCGTGAACACCGGGGAGCTGTTTTTT.

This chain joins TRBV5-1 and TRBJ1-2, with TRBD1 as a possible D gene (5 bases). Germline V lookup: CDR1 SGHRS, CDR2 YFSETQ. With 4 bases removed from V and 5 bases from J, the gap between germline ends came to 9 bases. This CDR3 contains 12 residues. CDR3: CASSATVYGYTF. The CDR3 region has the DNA TGCGCCAGCAGCGCGACAGTGTATGGCTACACCTTC.

The CDR3 DNA sequence: TGTGCCAGCAGTTCACAGGGGACCGGGGAGCTGTTTTTT. Translated, it gives CASSSQGTGELFF. The V call is TRBV6-4, the J call TRBJ2-2; 7 bases match TRBD1. Germline CDR1 reads MRHNA; CDR2 reads SNTAGT. V shed 5 bases and J 5 bases; nucleotides not matched to a gene: 2. The CDR3 has 13 residues.

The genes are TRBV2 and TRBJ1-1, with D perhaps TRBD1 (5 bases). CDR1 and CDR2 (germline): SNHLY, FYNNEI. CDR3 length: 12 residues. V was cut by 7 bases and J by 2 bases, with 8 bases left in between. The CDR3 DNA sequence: TGTGCCAGCAAGGGGATTAACACTGAAGCTTTCTTT. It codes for CASKGINTEAFF.

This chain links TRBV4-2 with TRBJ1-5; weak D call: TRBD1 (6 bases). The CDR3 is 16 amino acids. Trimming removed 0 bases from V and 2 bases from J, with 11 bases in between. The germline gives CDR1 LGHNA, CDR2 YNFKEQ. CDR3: CASSQDPRQGNQPQHF. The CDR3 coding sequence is TGTGCCAGCAGCCAAGATCCCCGACAGGGCAATCAGCCCCAGCATTTT.

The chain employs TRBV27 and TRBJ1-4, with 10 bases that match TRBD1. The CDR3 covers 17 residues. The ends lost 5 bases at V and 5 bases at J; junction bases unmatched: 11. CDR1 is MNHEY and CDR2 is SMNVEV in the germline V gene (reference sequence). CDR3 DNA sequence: TGTGCCAGCAGTGCCCCGGGACAGGGGATAGAGAATGAAAAACTGTTTTTT. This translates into CASSAPGQGIENEKLFF.

CDR3 in amino acids: CASSSQGKTEAFF. The DNA of the CDR3 is TGTGCCAGCAGTTCTCAGGGAAAGACTGAAGCTTTCTTT. This sequence joins TRBV27 and TRBJ1-1; maybe TRBD1 (5 bases). Germline V gene data show CDR1 as MNHEY and CDR2 as SMNVEV (reference sequence). Deletions cut 4 bases from V and 5 bases from J, with 11 bases between. This CDR3 has 13 amino acids.

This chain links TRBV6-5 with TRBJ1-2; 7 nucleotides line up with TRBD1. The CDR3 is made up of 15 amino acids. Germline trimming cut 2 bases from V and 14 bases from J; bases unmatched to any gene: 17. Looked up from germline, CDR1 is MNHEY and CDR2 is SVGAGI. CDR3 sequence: CASSYRGQVAMARTF. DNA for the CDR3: TGTGCCAGCAGTTACCGCGGACAGGTCGCCATGGCTAGAACCTTC.

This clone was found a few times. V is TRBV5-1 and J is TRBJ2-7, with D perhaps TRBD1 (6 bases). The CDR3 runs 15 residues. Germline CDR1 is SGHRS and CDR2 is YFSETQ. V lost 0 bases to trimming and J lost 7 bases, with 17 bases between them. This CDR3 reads CASSLVVGAEVEQYF. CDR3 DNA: TGCGCCAGCAGCTTGGTGGTGGGGGCCGAGGTTGAGCAGTACTTC.

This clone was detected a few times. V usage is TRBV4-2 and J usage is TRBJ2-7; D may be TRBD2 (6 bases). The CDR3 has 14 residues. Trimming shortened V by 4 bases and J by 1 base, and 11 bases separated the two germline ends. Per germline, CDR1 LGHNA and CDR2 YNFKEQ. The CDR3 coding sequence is TGTGCCAGCAGCCCTCCGGGACTTTCCTACGAGCAGTACTTC. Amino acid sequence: CASSPPGLSYEQYF.

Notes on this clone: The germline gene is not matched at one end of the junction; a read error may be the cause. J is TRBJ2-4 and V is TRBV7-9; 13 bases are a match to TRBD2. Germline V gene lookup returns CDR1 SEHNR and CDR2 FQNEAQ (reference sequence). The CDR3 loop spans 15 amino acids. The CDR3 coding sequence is TGTGCCAGCAGCCCGGGTGGACTAGCGGGGGCTCCATGGAACTTC. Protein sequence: CASSPGGLAGAPWNF.

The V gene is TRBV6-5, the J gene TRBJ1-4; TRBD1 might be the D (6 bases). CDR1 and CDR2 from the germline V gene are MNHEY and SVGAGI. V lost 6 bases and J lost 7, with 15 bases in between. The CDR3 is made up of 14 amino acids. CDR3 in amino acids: CASRPGHRGEKLFF. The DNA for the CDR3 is TGTGCCAGCAGACCGGGACACCGGGGTGAAAAACTGTTTTTT.

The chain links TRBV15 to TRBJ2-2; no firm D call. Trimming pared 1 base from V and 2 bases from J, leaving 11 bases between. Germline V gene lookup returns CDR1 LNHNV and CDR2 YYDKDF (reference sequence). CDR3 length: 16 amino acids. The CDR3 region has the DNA TGTGCCACCAGCAGAGGGTCCAGACTTAACACCGGGGAGCTGTTTTTT. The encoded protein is CATSRGSRLNTGELFF.

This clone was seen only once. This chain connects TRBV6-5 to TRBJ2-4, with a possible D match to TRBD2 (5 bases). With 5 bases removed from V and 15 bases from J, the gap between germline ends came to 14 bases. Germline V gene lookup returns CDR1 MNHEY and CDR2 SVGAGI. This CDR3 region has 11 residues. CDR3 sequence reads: CASSIEGSWYF. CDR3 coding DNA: TGTGCCAGCAGTATTGAGGGTTCGTGGTACTTC.

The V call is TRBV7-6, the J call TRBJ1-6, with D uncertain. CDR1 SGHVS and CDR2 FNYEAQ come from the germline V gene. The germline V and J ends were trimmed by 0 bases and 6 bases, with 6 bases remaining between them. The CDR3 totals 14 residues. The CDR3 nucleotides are TGTGCCAGCAGCTTAGCGACACTTAATTCACCCCTCCACTTT. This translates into CASSLATLNSPLHF.

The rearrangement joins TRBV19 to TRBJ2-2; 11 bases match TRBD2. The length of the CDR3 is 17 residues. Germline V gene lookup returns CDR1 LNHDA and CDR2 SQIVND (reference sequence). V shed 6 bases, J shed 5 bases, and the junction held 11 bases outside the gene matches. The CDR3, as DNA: TGTGCCAGTAGGTCACTAGCGGGGGCTCCGAGAACCGGGGAGCTGTTTTTT. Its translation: CASRSLAGAPRTGELFF.